The clone carrying this T cell receptor beta chain was counted ten times or more. TCRdb processed the RACE reads anew with MiXCR; each CDR3 protein has one entry. The data contain more than 75,000 distinct CDR3 sequences, approximately 8% of them seen just once; the ten biggest clones take up approximately 1.5%. Specified time point: healthy volunteer bleed at 6 weeks. Extraction yielded total RNA from whole blood (unfractionated). This CDR3 contains 13 residues. From germline, CDR1 is KGHSH and CDR2 LQKENI. The V and J ends lost 3 bases and 4 bases respectively, with 7 bases between them. This sample is drawn from a study of human T cells and chemical hapten exposure.

The chain couples TRBV18 to TRBJ1-5; D gene ambiguous. The sequencing input was whole blood. This receptor was identified in a male donor in good health. Some clones in this sample may be carry-over from other donors' samples. The CDR3: CASSPKPNQPQHF. For the CDR3, the DNA is TGTGCCAGCTCACCTAAACCTAATCAGCCCCAGCATTTT. Full variable domain (missing parts from reference TRBV18 and TRBJ1-5): NAGVMQNPRHLVRRRGQEARLRCSPMKGHSHVYWYRQLPEEGLKFMVYLQKENIIDESGMPKERFSAEFPKEGPSILRIQQVVRGDSAAYFCASSPKPNQPQHFGDGTRLSIL.